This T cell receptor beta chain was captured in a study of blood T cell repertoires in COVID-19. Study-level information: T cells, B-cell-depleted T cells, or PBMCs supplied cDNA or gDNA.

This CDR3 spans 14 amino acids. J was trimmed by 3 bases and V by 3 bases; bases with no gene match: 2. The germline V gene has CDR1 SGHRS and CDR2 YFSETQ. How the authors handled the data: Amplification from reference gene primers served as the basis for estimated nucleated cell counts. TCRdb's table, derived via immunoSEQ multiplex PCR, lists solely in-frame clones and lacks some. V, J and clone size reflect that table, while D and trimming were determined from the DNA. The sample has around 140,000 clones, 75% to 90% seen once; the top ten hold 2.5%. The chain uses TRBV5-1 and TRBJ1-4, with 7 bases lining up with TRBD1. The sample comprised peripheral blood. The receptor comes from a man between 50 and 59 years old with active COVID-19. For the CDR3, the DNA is TGCGCCAGCAGCTCACAGGGGCCTAATGAAAAACTGTTTTTT. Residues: CASSSQGPNEKLFF.